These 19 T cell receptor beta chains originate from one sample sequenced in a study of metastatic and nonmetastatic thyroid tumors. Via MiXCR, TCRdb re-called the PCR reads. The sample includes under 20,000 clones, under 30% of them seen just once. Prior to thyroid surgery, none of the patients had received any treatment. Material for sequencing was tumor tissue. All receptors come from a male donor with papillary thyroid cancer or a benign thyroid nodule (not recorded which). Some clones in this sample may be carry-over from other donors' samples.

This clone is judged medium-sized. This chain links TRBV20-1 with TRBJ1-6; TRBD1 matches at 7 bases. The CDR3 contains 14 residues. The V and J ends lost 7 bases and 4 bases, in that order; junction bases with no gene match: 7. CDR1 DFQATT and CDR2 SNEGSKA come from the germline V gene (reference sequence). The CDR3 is CSVREGQYNSPLHF. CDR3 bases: TGCAGTGTTCGTGAGGGACAGTATAATTCACCCCTCCACTTT.

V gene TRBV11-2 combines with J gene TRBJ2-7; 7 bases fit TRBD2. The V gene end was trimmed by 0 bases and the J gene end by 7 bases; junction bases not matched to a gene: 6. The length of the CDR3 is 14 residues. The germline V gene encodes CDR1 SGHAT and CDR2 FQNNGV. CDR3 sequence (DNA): TGTGCCAGCAGCTTAGAGGCGACTAGCAGGGAGCAGTACTTC. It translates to CASSLEATSREQYF.

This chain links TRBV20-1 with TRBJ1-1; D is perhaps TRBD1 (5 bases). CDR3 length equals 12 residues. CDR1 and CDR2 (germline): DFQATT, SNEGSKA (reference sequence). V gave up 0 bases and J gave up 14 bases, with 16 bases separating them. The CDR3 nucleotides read TGCAGTGCTAGAGAGTCGGACATTGGAGCCTTCTTT. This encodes CSARESDIGAFF.

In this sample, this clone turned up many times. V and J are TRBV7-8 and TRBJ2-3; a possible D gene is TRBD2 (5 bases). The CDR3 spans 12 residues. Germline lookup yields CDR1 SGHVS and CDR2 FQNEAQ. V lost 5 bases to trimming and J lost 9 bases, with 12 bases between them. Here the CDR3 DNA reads TGTGCCAGCAGCCCATCCACGGGGACGCAGTATTTT. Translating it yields CASSPSTGTQYF.

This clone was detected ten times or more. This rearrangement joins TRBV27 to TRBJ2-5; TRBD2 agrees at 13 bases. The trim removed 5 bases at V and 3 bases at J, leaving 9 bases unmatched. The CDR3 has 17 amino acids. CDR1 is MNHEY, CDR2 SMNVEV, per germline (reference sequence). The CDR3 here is CASSPRRTSGGEETQYF. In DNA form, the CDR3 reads TGTGCCAGCAGTCCCCGCAGGACTAGCGGGGGAGAAGAGACCCAGTACTTC.

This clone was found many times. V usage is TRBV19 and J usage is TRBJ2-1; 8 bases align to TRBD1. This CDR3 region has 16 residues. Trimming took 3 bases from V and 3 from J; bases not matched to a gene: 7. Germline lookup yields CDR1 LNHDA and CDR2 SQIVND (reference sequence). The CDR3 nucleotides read TGTGCCAGTAGTATTGTGACCAGGGGGCGCTACAATGAGCAGTTCTTC. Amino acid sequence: CASSIVTRGRYNEQFF.

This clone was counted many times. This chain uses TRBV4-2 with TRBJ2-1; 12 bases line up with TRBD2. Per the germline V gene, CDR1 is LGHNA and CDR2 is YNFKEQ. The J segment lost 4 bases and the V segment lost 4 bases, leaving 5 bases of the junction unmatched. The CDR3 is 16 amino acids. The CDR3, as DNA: TGTGCCAGCAGCCCGACGACTAGCGGGGGTTACAATGAGCAGTTCTTC. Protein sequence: CASSPTTSGGYNEQFF.

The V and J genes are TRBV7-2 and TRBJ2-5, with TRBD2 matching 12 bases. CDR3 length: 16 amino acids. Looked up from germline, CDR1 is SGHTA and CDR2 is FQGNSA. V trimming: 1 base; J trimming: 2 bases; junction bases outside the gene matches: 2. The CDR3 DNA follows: TGTGCCAGCAGCTTAGGCCTAGCGGGAGGGCAAGAGACCCAGTACTTC. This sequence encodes CASSLGLAGGQETQYF.

In DNA form, the CDR3 reads TGTGCCTGGAGTGCCCCCAGACGGCGAGGTTCACCCCTCCACTTT. This translates into CAWSAPRRRGSPLHF. V is TRBV30 and J is TRBJ1-6; D is ambiguous. The CDR3 totals 15 residues. Deletions cut 1 base from V and 9 bases from J, with 16 bases between. The germline CDR1 and CDR2 sequences are GTSNPN and SVGIG (reference sequence). Full variable domain (outside the CDR3, taken from reference TRBV30 and TRBJ1-6): SQTIHQWPATLVQPVGSPLSLECTVEGTSNPNLYWYRQAAGRGLQLLFYSVGIGQISSEVPQNLSASRPQDRQFILSSKKLLLSDSGFYLCAWSAPRRRGSPLHFGNGTRLTVT.

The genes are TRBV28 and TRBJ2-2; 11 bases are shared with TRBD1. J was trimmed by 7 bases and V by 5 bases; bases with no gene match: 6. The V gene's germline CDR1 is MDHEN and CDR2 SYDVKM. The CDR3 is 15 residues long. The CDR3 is CASSAGDRGIGELFF. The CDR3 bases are TGTGCCAGCAGTGCCGGGGACAGGGGGATCGGGGAGCTGTTTTTT.

CDR3 DNA sequence: TGTGCCAGCAGTTTTCTTGGGAGCTCCTACGAGCAGTACTTC. The encoded protein is CASSFLGSSYEQYF. The genes are TRBV12-3 or TRBV12-4 and TRBJ2-7, with D possibly TRBD2 on 5 matching bases. V was pared by 3 bases and J by 0 bases, with 9 bases between. The CDR3 extends over 14 amino acids.

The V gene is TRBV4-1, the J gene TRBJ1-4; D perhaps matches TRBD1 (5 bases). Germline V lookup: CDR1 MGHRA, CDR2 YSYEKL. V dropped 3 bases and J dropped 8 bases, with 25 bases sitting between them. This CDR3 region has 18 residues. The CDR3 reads CASSQVVPGQGIGEKLFF. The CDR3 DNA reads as TGCGCCAGCAGCCAGGTCGTCCCGGGGCAGGGAATAGGCGAAAAACTGTTTTTT.

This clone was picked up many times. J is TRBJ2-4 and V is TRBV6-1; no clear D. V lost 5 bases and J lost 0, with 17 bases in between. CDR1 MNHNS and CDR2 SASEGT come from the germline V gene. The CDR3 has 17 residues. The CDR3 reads CASSPSDPQLAKNIQYF. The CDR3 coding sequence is TGTGCCAGCAGTCCCTCGGACCCTCAGCTAGCCAAAAACATTCAGTACTTC.

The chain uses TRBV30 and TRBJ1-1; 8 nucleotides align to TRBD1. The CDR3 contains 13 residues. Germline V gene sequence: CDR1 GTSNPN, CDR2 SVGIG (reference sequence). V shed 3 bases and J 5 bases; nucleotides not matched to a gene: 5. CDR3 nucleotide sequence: TGTGCCTGGAGCCGACAGGGGAGGACTGAAGCTTTCTTT. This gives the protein CAWSRQGRTEAFF.

CDR3 in amino acids: CAIRITGTGRTNEQFF. The CDR3 DNA reads TGTGCCATCAGGATCACCGGGACAGGGCGAACCAATGAGCAGTTCTTC. The V gene is TRBV10-3, the J gene TRBJ2-1, with 9 bases matching TRBD1. The junction had 12 bases not matched to a gene; V was cut back by 6 bases and J by 6 bases. Germline CDR1 ENHRY, CDR2 SYGVKD. There are 16 residues in the CDR3.

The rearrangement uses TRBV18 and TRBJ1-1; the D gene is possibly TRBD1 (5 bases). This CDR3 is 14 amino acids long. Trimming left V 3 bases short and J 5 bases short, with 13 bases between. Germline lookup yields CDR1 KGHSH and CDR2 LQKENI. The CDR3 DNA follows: TGTGCCAGCTCACCTCAGCAGGGAACTACTGAAGCTTTCTTT. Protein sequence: CASSPQQGTTEAFF.

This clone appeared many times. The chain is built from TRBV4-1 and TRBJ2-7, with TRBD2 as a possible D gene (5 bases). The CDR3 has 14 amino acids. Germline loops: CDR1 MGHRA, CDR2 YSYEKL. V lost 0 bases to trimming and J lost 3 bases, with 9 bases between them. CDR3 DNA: TGCGCCAGCAGCCAAGACCTAGCCTACTACGAGCAGTACTTC. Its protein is CASSQDLAYYEQYF.

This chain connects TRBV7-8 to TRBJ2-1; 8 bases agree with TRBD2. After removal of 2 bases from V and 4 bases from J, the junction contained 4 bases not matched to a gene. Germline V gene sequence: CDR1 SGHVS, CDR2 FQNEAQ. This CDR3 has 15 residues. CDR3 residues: CASSLKAGAYNEQFF. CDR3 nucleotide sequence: TGTGCCAGCAGCTTAAAAGCGGGAGCTTACAATGAGCAGTTCTTC.

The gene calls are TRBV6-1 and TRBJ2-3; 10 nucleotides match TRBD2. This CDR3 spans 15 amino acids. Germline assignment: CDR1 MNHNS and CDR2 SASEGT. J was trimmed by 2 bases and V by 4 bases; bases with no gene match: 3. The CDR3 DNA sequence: TGTGCCAGCAGTGGACTAGCGGGTGTCACAGATACGCAGTATTTT. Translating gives CASSGLAGVTDTQYF.